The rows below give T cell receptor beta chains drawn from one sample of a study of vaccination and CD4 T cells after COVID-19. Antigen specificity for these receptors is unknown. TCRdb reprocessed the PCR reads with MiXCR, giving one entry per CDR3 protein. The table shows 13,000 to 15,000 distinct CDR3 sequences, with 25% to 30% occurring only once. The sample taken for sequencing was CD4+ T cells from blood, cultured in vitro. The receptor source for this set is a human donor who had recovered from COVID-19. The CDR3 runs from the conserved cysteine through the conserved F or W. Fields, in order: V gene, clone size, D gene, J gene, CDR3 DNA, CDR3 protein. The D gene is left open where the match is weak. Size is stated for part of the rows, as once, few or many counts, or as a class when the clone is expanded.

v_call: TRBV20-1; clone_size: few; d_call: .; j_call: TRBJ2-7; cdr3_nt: TGCAGTGCTAGAGCCCCCATGGGGCGGGAGCAGTACTTC; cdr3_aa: CSARAPMGREQYF
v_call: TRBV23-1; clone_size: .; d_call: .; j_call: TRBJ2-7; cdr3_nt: TGCGCCAGCAGTTTAGACTCCAAACGACAGTACGAGCAGTACTTC; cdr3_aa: CASSLDSKRQYEQYF
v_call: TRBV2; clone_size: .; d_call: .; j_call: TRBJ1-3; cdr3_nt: TGTGCCAGCAGTGGTAGCTCTGGAAACACCATATATTTT; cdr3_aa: CASSGSSGNTIYF
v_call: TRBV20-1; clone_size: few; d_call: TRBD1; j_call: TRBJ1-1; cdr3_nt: TGCAGTGCTAGGGCAGGGGGGAACACTGAAGCTTTCTTT; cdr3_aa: CSARAGGNTEAFF
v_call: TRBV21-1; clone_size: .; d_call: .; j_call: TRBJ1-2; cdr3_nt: TGTGCCAGCAGCAAAGCAAGTTGCTACACCTTC; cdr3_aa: CASSKASCYTF
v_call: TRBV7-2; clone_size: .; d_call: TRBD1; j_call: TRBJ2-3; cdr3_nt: TGTGCCAGCAGCTACCAGGGGGCGTTAGGAGATACGCAGTATTTT; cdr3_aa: CASSYQGALGDTQYF
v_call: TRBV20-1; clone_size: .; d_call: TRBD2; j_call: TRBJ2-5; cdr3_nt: TGCATCCCCTACCGACTAGCTACCCAAGAGACCCAGTACTTC; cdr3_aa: CIPYRLATQETQYF
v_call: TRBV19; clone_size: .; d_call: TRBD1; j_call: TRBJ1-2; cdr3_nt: TGTGCCAGTAGTATCAGAGGGACAGGGGTCCTTGGCTACACCTTC; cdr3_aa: CASSIRGTGVLGYTF
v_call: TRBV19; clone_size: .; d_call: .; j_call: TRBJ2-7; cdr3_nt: TGTGCCAGTAGTGTAAACAGGGACGAGCAGTACTTC; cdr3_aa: CASSVNRDEQYF
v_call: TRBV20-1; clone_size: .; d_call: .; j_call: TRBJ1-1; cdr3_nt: TGCAGTGCTAGAGATAGGAGGGGCCCCTCGAACACTGAAGCTTTCTTT; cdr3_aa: CSARDRRGPSNTEAFF
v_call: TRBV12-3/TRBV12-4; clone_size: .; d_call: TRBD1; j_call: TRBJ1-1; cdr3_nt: TGTGCCAGCAGTCCGAGACAGGGAGGGACTGAAGCTTTCTTT; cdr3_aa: CASSPRQGGTEAFF
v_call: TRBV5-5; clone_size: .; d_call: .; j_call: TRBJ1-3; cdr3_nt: TGTGCCAGCAGCTTGACAGACGGAAACACCATATATTTT; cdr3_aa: CASSLTDGNTIYF
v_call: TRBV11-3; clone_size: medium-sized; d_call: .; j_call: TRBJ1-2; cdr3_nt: TGTGCCAGCAGCTTAGAGGGCAGGGGAGGAAACTATGGCTACACCTTC; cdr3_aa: CASSLEGRGGNYGYTF
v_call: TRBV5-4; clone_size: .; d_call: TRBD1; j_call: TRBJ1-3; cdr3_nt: TGTGCCAGCAGCCTGGGACAGAGAAACACCATATATTTT; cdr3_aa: CASSLGQRNTIYF
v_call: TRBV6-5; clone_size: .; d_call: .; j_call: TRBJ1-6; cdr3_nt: TGTGCCAGCAGTTACAACGGGGGCGCACCCTCACCCCTCCACTTT; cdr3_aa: CASSYNGGAPSPLHF
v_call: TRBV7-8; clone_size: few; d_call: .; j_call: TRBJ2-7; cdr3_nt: TGTGCCAGCAGCTTAGAGGTCCGGAGGAGCTCCTACGAGCAGTACTTC; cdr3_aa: CASSLEVRRSSYEQYF
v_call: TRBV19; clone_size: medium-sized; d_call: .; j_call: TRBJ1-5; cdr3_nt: TGTGCCAGTAGTAAACGGACCGGGAATCTGGGACAGCCCCAGCATTTT; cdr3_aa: CASSKRTGNLGQPQHF